The 28 T cell receptor beta chains given below trace back to one sample, sequenced in a study of human T cells and chemical hapten exposure. TCRdb re-called the RACE reads through MiXCR, storing one row per CDR3 protein. The sample lists approximately 80,000 distinct CDR3 sequences, 7.5% to 9.5% occurring once. Time point of the sample: patch test 1, 2 weeks after DPC sensitization. Treatment here: therapeutic diphenylcyclopropenone sensitization with weekly scalp DPC. The specimen was whole blood, collected in connection with sensitization to the hapten diphenylcyclopropenone (DPC). The receptors stem from a young woman with alopecia areata. Some clones in this sample may be carry-over from other donors' samples.

The chain links TRBV5-6 to TRBJ1-6, with 7 bases lining up with TRBD1. The germline V gene encodes CDR1 SGHDT and CDR2 YYEEEE. V shed 0 bases, J shed 7 bases, and the junction held 4 bases outside the gene matches. CDR3 length equals 15 residues. The CDR3 here is CASSLGQGMNSPLHF. CDR3 coding DNA: TGTGCCAGCAGCTTGGGACAGGGTATGAATTCACCCCTCCACTTT.

The sample holds many counts of this clonotype. The CDR3 region is CASTKGGLAKNIQYF. DNA of the CDR3: TGTGCCAGCACCAAAGGGGGGTTAGCCAAAAACATTCAGTACTTC. The chain couples TRBV21-1 to TRBJ2-4; whether TRBD1, the table's D call, matches the DNA was not checked. TRBV21-1 is marked as a pseudogene. This CDR3 is built from 15 residues.

This clonotype was counted at least ten times. This chain links TRBV18 with TRBJ2-3; D is tentatively TRBD1 or TRBD2 (7 bases each). The V end lost 1 base, the J end lost 3 bases, and 17 bases lay between the germline ends. CDR3 size: 17 residues. Germline assignment: CDR1 KGHSH and CDR2 LQKENI. The CDR3 reads CASSPRGGGRMTDTQYF. For the CDR3, the DNA is TGTGCCAGCTCACCACGGGGAGGGGGCCGGATGACAGATACGCAGTATTTT.

This clonotype was observed at least ten times. The gene calls are TRBV29-1 and TRBJ1-2, with D unresolved. The ends were cut back, 4 bases at V and 6 bases at J, with 6 bases in the middle. The CDR3 runs to 10 residues. Per the germline V gene, CDR1 is SQVTM and CDR2 is ANQGSEA. This chain's CDR3 is CSVAGNGYTF. DNA of the CDR3: TGCAGCGTTGCTGGGAATGGCTACACCTTC.

This clonotype was detected ten times or more. The chain employs TRBV10-3 and TRBJ2-7; D ambiguous. This CDR3 comprises 14 residues. CDR1 and CDR2 (germline): ENHRY, SYGVKD. Trimming left V 6 bases short and J 1 base short, with 13 bases between. CDR3 residues: CAISAVDISYEQYF. CDR3 in DNA: TGTGCCATCAGCGCCGTTGACATATCCTACGAGCAGTACTTC.

This clonotype was picked up many times. V is TRBV5-6 and J is TRBJ2-2, with a tentative D call TRBD2 (5 bases). V gave up 0 bases and J gave up 1 base, with 7 bases separating them. This CDR3 comprises 15 residues. CDR1 is SGHDT and CDR2 is YYEEEE in the germline V gene. The chain's CDR3 is CASSLGRGNTGELFF. CDR3 DNA sequence: TGTGCCAGCAGCTTGGGTCGGGGGAACACCGGGGAGCTGTTTTTT.

This clonotype was seen at least ten times. The gene calls are TRBV19 and TRBJ1-5; no reliable D call. The CDR3 extends over 13 amino acids. V was clipped by 7 bases and J by 5 bases, with 12 bases between them. Germline V gene data show CDR1 as LNHDA and CDR2 as SQIVND (reference sequence). The CDR3 DNA is TGTGCCAGTACCTCTCAACGGGATCAGCCCCAGCATTTT. Its translation: CASTSQRDQPQHF.

This chain uses TRBV11-3 with TRBJ2-3, with D tentatively TRBD1 (5 bases). The germline V and J ends were trimmed by 4 bases and 2 bases, with 7 bases remaining between them. The CDR3 totals 13 residues. Germline V gene sequence: CDR1 SGHNT, CDR2 YENEEA. The CDR3 here is CASSSTDTDTQYF. The CDR3 DNA follows: TGTGCCAGCAGCTCGACAGACACAGATACGCAGTATTTT.

This clonotype was counted only a few times. The V and J genes are TRBV6-6 and TRBJ1-2; D gene unclear. Trimming removed 7 bases from V and 0 bases from J, with 6 bases in between. The CDR3 has 12 amino acids. CDR1 is MNHNY and CDR2 is SVGAGI in the germline V gene (reference sequence). DNA for the CDR3: TGTGCCAGCACGGGGTCTAACTATGGCTACACCTTC. Translating it yields CASTGSNYGYTF.

This clonotype showed up many times. CDR3 sequence reads: CASRDQGFDTQYF. The CDR3, as DNA: TGTGCCAGCCGTGACCAGGGTTTCGATACGCAGTATTTT. This sequence joins TRBV6-6 and TRBJ2-3; D possibly corresponds to TRBD1 (5 bases). V was shortened by 8 bases and J by 6 bases, with 15 bases between the two germline ends. CDR3 size: 13 residues. Germline V gives CDR1 MNHNY, CDR2 SVGAGI (reference sequence).

This clonotype was detected ten times or more. In nucleotides, the CDR3 is TGCAGCGTTGACCCGGGACAGGGGGCCGATGAAGCTTTCTTT. Its translation: CSVDPGQGADEAFF. This chain links TRBV29-1 with TRBJ1-1; 12 positions agree with TRBD1. V was pared by 3 bases and J by 7 bases, with 6 bases of the junction left unmatched. Germline V CDR1 and CDR2: SQVTM, ANQGSEA. CDR3 length: 14 residues.

The chain links TRBV7-2 to TRBJ1-1; no firm D call. CDR1 is SGHTA and CDR2 is FQGNSA in the germline V gene. This CDR3 is 13 amino acids long. V was clipped by 5 bases and J by 3 bases, with 10 bases between them. The CDR3 DNA is TGTGCCAGCAGCACCAAGTATGACACTGAAGCTTTCTTT. Residues: CASSTKYDTEAFF. Full variable domain (outside the CDR3, taken from reference TRBV7-2 and TRBJ1-1): GAGVSQSPSNKVTEKGKDVELRCDPISGHTALYWYRQSLGQGLEFLIYFQGNSAPDKSGLPSDRFSAERTGGSVSTLTIQRTQQEDSAVYLCASSTKYDTEAFFGQGTRLTVV.

Many counts were recorded for this clonotype. This chain uses TRBV3-1 with TRBJ2-1; TRBD2 aligns across 7 bases. V was pared by 0 bases and J by 3 bases, with 5 bases of the junction left unmatched. Germline CDR1 and CDR2: LGHDT and YNNKEL (reference sequence). The CDR3 runs to 16 residues. The CDR3 DNA follows: TGTGCCAGCAGCCAAGAAGGACTAGTGGGCTACAATGAGCAGTTCTTC. Translating gives CASSQEGLVGYNEQFF.

On this clonotype: A much larger clone lies one base from this, so it may be a read error. J is TRBJ1-4 and V is TRBV20-1; TRBD1 might be the D (6 bases). Deletions cut 5 bases from V and 8 bases from J, with 15 bases between. This CDR3 contains 13 residues. Germline V gene sequence: CDR1 DFQATT, CDR2 SNEGSKA (reference sequence). The CDR3 spells CSAPLGGGEKLFF. The CDR3 DNA reads TGCAGTGCTCCCTTGGGGGGCGGCGAAAAACTGTTTTTT.

A few counts support this clonotype. This chain connects TRBV4-2 to TRBJ1-5; 12 bases are a match to TRBD1. The germline V gene encodes CDR1 LGHNA and CDR2 YNFKEQ. CDR3 size: 16 residues. V was clipped by 3 bases and J by 6 bases; unmatched bases: 6. The CDR3 sequence is CASSHPGTGGVQPQHF. DNA for the CDR3: TGTGCCAGCAGCCACCCCGGGACAGGGGGCGTTCAGCCCCAGCATTTT.

This clonotype has a count of ten or more. V usage is TRBV11-2 and J usage is TRBJ2-2; D unclear. The V gene lost 3 bases and the J gene lost 0 bases, with 5 bases spanning the gap. Germline V gene lookup returns CDR1 SGHAT and CDR2 FQNNGV. The CDR3 is 14 amino acids. CDR3 bases: TGTGCCAGCAGCTTGGGTTCGAACACCGGGGAGCTGTTTTTT. Residues: CASSLGSNTGELFF. Full variable domain (outside the CDR3, taken from reference TRBV11-2 and TRBJ2-2): EAGVAQSPRYKIIEKRQSVAFWCNPISGHATLYWYQQILGQGPKLLIQFQNNGVVDDSQLPKDRFSAERLKGVDSTLKIQPAKLEDSAVYLCASSLGSNTGELFFGEGSRLTVL.

About this clonotype itself: A much larger clone lies a single base off, so this may be a read error. V gene TRBV15 combines with J gene TRBJ2-3, with a possible D match to TRBD2 (6 bases). The CDR3 runs 15 residues. Germline CDR1 reads LNHNV; CDR2 reads YYDKDF (reference sequence). V was trimmed by 5 bases and J by 0 bases, leaving 12 bases between them. The DNA for the CDR3 is TGTGCCACCAGCCTCTCGGGGGATAGCACAGATACGCAGTATTTT. It specifies CATSLSGDSTDTQYF.

This clonotype was detected many times. The rearrangement joins TRBV12-3 or TRBV12-4 to TRBJ2-7; D may match TRBD1 or TRBD2 (5 bases each). The CDR3 totals 14 residues. Trimming shortened V by 3 bases and J by 2 bases, and 11 bases separated the two germline ends. CDR3 DNA: TGTGCCAGCAGTTTTGGGGGATTGACCTACGAGCAGTACTTC. Its translation is CASSFGGLTYEQYF.

The V call is TRBV5-1, the J call TRBJ1-1; 7 positions agree with TRBD1. Germline assignment: CDR1 SGHRS and CDR2 YFSETQ. CDR3 length: 15 residues. After removal of 3 bases from V and 5 bases from J, the junction contained 10 bases not matched to a gene. CDR3 in DNA: TGCGCCAGCAGCTCTACCGGAGGGGGCATGACTGAAGCTTTCTTT. Amino acid sequence: CASSSTGGGMTEAFF.

The chain combines TRBV7-9 with TRBJ2-3, with no clear D. This CDR3 spans 14 amino acids. V lost 1 base and J 4 bases, leaving 9 bases between the germline ends. From germline, CDR1 is SEHNR and CDR2 FQNEAQ (reference sequence). The CDR3 reads CASSLGASADTQYF. The DNA for the CDR3 is TGTGCCAGCAGCTTAGGGGCTAGTGCAGATACGCAGTATTTT.

A few counts support this clonotype. V is TRBV7-2 and J is TRBJ1-5, with D maybe TRBD1 (5 bases). Trimming stripped 3 bases from V and 7 bases from J, with 10 bases between. This CDR3 region has 13 residues. Germline CDR1 SGHTA, CDR2 FQGNSA. CDR3 protein: CASSFMGHQPQHF. DNA of the CDR3: TGTGCCAGCAGCTTCATGGGGCACCAGCCCCAGCATTTT.

V gene TRBV6-6 combines with J gene TRBJ1-3; D possibly corresponds to TRBD1 (6 bases). The CDR3 has 16 residues. The germline V gene has CDR1 MNHNY and CDR2 SVGAGI (reference sequence). V was clipped by 4 bases and J by 0 bases, with 13 bases between them. The chain's CDR3 is CASSLSGQFSGNTIYF. CDR3 DNA: TGTGCCAGCAGTTTATCCGGACAGTTCTCTGGAAACACCATATATTTT.

This clonotype was counted ten times or more. The chain couples TRBV20-1 to TRBJ2-3; D could derive from TRBD1 or TRBD2 (5 bases each). Trimming left V 3 bases short and J 1 base short, with 11 bases between. The V gene's germline CDR1 is DFQATT and CDR2 SNEGSKA (reference sequence). This CDR3 has 14 amino acids. CDR3 amino acids: CSASLQGGTDTQYF. The CDR3 coding sequence is TGCAGTGCTAGCCTTCAGGGAGGCACAGATACGCAGTATTTT.

There are a few counts of this clonotype. The CDR3 region is CASSLTLQESFYGYTF. The CDR3 DNA reads as TGTGCCAGCAGCCTGACCCTACAGGAGAGCTTCTATGGCTACACCTTC. The J gene is TRBJ1-2, the V gene TRBV5-8, with D possibly TRBD1 on 5 matching bases. The germline V gene encodes CDR1 SGHTS and CDR2 YDEGEE. V lost 4 bases and J 4 bases, leaving 20 bases between the germline ends. CDR3 size: 16 residues.

This clonotype was seen a few times. The V and J genes are TRBV7-9 and TRBJ2-3; 9 bases are a match to TRBD1. Germline values: CDR1 SEHNR, CDR2 FQNEAQ (reference sequence). The CDR3 runs to 15 residues. Germline trimming cut 5 bases from V and 5 bases from J; bases unmatched to any gene: 8. The CDR3 coding sequence is TGTGCCAGCAGCCCTGGACAGGGGATACAAGATACGCAGTATTTT. It yields the protein CASSPGQGIQDTQYF.

This clonotype has at least ten counts. For the CDR3, the DNA is TGTGCCAGCAGCATTGGGACTAGCGGTTACAATGAGCAGTTCTTC. Encoded protein: CASSIGTSGYNEQFF. The V and J genes are TRBV7-9 and TRBJ2-1; 11 nucleotides agree with TRBD2. The V segment lost 5 bases and the J segment 4 bases; nucleotides outside the gene matches: 4. There are 15 residues in the CDR3. Germline CDR1 and CDR2: SEHNR and FQNEAQ (reference sequence).

This clonotype has ten or more counts. The CDR3 DNA reads as TGCGCCAGCAGTGCCACAGGTTACGGGCACAATGAGCAGTTCTTC. This gives the protein CASSATGYGHNEQFF. The chain employs TRBV10-2 and TRBJ2-1; D perhaps matches TRBD1 (5 bases). The V end lost 4 bases, the J end lost 5 bases, and 15 bases lay between the germline ends. The CDR3 is 15 residues long. Germline values: CDR1 WSHSY, CDR2 SAAADI.

Many counts were recorded for this clonotype. The chain uses TRBV2 and TRBJ1-1; D gene ambiguous. The CDR3 is 13 amino acids. Germline V gene lookup returns CDR1 SNHLY and CDR2 FYNNEI. Trimming removed 4 bases at V and 1 base at J, with 7 bases between. Here the CDR3 DNA reads TGTGCCAGCAGTGTCGAAGCGAACACTGAAGCTTTCTTT. Amino acid sequence: CASSVEANTEAFF. The full variable domain, rest sourced from reference TRBV2 and TRBJ1-1, is EPEVTQTPSHQVTQMGQEVILRCVPISNHLYFYWYRQILGQKVEFLVSFYNNEISEKSEIFDDQFSVERPDGSNFTLKIRSTKLEDSAMYFCASSVEANTEAFFGQGTRLTVV.